The TCR beta chain described here comes from a study of identical twins. In this sample, this clonotype turned up a few times. The antigen is undetermined. Germline assignment: CDR1 DFQATT and CDR2 SNEGSKA (reference sequence). The CDR3 consists of 14 residues. V dropped 6 bases and J dropped 2; count of bases not matched to a gene: 2. TCRdb reprocessed the 5' RACE reads via MiXCR and lists one record per CDR3 protein. The sample yields about 690,000 distinct CDR3 sequences, over 5% seen once. All donors were healthy, and all were Caucasian. Study-wide results and limits: Insertion counts were lower in abundant cord blood beta clonotypes, a trend that memory repertoires did not show. In drawing conclusions, the study used cross-sectional statistical analysis and did not follow the same donors. The study found excess low generation probability among twin-shared out-of-frame alpha sequences.

The sequenced sample consisted of naive T cells sorted from blood. The chain recombines TRBV20-1 with TRBJ2-5; 14 bases fit TRBD2. This clonotype originated in a man younger than 35 in good health. Here the CDR3 DNA reads TGCAGTGCGAGGACTAGCGGGAGGCAAGAGACCCAGTACTTC. Its translation: CSARTSGRQETQYF.